This record concerns one T cell receptor beta chain sequence. MiXCR, run by TCRdb on the multiplex PCR reads, gives a single entry per CDR3 protein. The table shows 100,000 to 150,000 distinct CDR3 sequences, with approximately 20% occurring only once. The sample is drawn from a study of breast tumors, draining lymph nodes, adjacent tissues. Breast cancer patients provided tissue from their axillary draining lymph nodes. This receptor was identified in a female donor with breast cancer. Some clones in this sample may be carry-over from other donors' samples. Specimen: axillary lymph node tissue.

CDR3 coding DNA: TGTGCCAGCAGCAATGGTGCTAGCGGGAGGGCCGAAGATACGCAGTATTTT. Protein sequence: CASSNGASGRAEDTQYF. The chain is built from TRBV12-3 or TRBV12-4 and TRBJ2-3, with 12 bases lining up with TRBD2. The CDR3 consists of 17 residues. V was clipped by 6 bases and J by 5 bases; unmatched bases: 12.